One and the same sample provided the 22 T cell receptor beta chains below, sequenced in a study of regulatory T cells in long-lasting Graves disease. Relying on iRepertoire HTBI primers and Arm-PCR of CDR3 regions, the team built TCR beta libraries. TCRdb reprocessed the multiplex PCR reads with MiXCR, giving one entry per CDR3 protein. The sample has roughly 400,000 distinct CDR3 sequences; 20% to 25% are singletons. Specified time point: persistent/refractory GD, antithyroid drugs over 5 years with positive TRAb. The TCR library was made from RNA extracted from PBMCs. This sample comprised peripheral blood mononuclear cells (PBMCs), obtained when the disease was refractory, from a patient treated with antithyroid drugs. Receptor source: a female donor with Graves disease.

Turning to this clonotype: A far larger clone is only one base removed, so a read error is likely. The chain recombines TRBV7-9 with TRBJ2-6; 7 nucleotides agree with TRBD1. The germline CDR1 and CDR2 sequences are SEHNR and FQNEAQ (reference sequence). Trimming at V came to 3 bases and at J to 0 bases, leaving 8 bases not matched to a gene. The CDR3 has 18 amino acids. CDR3 coding DNA: TGTGCCAGCAGCTTCGGACAGGCCCCCTACTCTGGGGCCAACGTCCTGACTTTC. Protein product: CASSFGQAPYSGANVLTF.

On this clonotype: Since a much larger clone is just one base distant, this may be a read error. The V gene is TRBV11-2, the J gene TRBJ2-7, with no clear D. Looked up from germline, CDR1 is SGHAT and CDR2 is FQNNGV. The length of the CDR3 is 12 residues. CDR3 region: CASSLQYYGQYF. For the CDR3, the DNA is TGTGCCAGCAGCCTGCAGTACTACGGGCAGTACTTC.

With regard to this clonotype: Since a much larger clone is just one base distant, this may be a read error. The CDR3 does not end in the conserved phenylalanine or tryptophan, so this is likely a read error. It is unclear where the CDR3 begins or ends on the DNA, so no DNA is shown, and the CDR3 is as TCRdb lists it. The CDR3 spells CASSLTGQGGLVEYS. This chain links TRBV27 with TRBJ2-7; the D call TRBD1 from the table was never checked on the DNA. The CDR3 spans 15 residues, counting both ends. Germline V gives CDR1 MNHEY, CDR2 SMNVEV (reference sequence).

In its sample, this clonotype was seen a few times. The rearrangement links TRBV20-1 to TRBJ1-2; TRBD1 might be the D (5 bases). The CDR3 is made up of 12 amino acids. CDR1 is DFQATT, CDR2 SNEGSKA, per germline (reference sequence). Trimming pared 0 bases from V and 7 bases from J, leaving 9 bases between. CDR3 protein: CSARDPGAGYTF. CDR3 bases: TGCAGTGCTAGAGATCCCGGGGCTGGCTACACCTTC.

This chain links TRBV7-3 with TRBJ2-2; D unclear. The germline V gene encodes CDR1 SGHTA and CDR2 FQGTGA. The CDR3 is 14 residues long. The V end was cut by 5 bases, the J end by 1 base, with 8 bases between. CDR3: CASSPLGNTGELFF. The CDR3 DNA sequence: TGTGCCAGCAGCCCCCTAGGGAACACCGGGGAGCTGTTTTTT.

This chain uses TRBV5-1 with TRBJ1-5, with 7 bases fitting TRBD1. Germline assignment: CDR1 SGHRS and CDR2 YFSETQ. Unmatched junction bases numbered 9, after V lost 0 bases and J lost 3 bases. The CDR3 length is 17 residues. CDR3 region: CASSLGSGDRFNQPQHF. The CDR3 DNA is TGCGCCAGCAGCTTGGGGAGTGGGGACAGATTCAATCAGCCCCAGCATTTT.

This clonotype was detected ten times or more. This chain connects TRBV7-8 to TRBJ2-7; 7 positions match TRBD1. Germline V CDR1 and CDR2: SGHVS, FQNEAQ. The V segment lost 5 bases and the J segment 1 base; nucleotides outside the gene matches: 5. The CDR3 has 14 residues. CDR3 nucleotides: TGTGCCAGCAGCCCGACAGGGTGGTCCTACGAGCAGTACTTC. It yields the protein CASSPTGWSYEQYF.

This clonotype was seen only once. The chain combines TRBV27 with TRBJ2-1, with D tentatively TRBD2 (5 bases). V was shortened by 1 base and J by 0 bases, with 10 bases between the two germline ends. The germline V gene encodes CDR1 MNHEY and CDR2 SMNVEV (reference sequence). The CDR3 contains 16 residues. The CDR3 coding sequence is TGTGCCAGCAGTTTATTTGCGGGTAGCTCCTACAATGAGCAGTTCTTC. Translated, it gives CASSLFAGSSYNEQFF.

This clonotype was picked up many times. The chain uses TRBV30 and TRBJ1-6; D is uncertain. Looked up from germline, CDR1 is GTSNPN and CDR2 is SVGIG (reference sequence). This CDR3 region has 14 residues. V was cut by 1 base and J by 6 bases, with 10 bases left in between. As DNA, the CDR3 is TGTGCCTGGAGTGGGGCAGTTGGTAATTCACCCCTCCACTTT. Residues: CAWSGAVGNSPLHF.

There are many counts of this clonotype. V and J are TRBV2 and TRBJ2-5; D is unresolved. CDR1 is SNHLY, CDR2 FYNNEI, per germline. Trimming pared 7 bases from V and 2 bases from J, leaving 14 bases between. This CDR3 comprises 14 residues. CDR3 nucleotide sequence: TGTGCCAGCAAGTCGAGAGAGCAACAAGAGACCCAGTACTTC. Translation gives CASKSREQQETQYF.

The table lists this clonotype with a few counts. The chain uses TRBV11-1 and TRBJ2-2; D might be TRBD1 (5 bases). The germline CDR1 and CDR2 sequences are SGHAT and FQDESV (reference sequence). This CDR3 is 17 amino acids long. The germline V and J ends were trimmed by 2 bases and 0 bases, with 13 bases remaining between them. CDR3 nucleotide sequence: TGTGCCAGCAGCTTACAGGGCCTCGGTTCGAACACCGGGGAGCTGTTTTTT. Protein product: CASSLQGLGSNTGELFF. The whole variable domain, filled in from reference TRBV11-1 and TRBJ2-2, reads EAEVAQSPRYKITEKSQAVAFWCDPISGHATLYWYRQILGQGPELLVQFQDESVVDDSQLPKDRFSAERLKGVDSTLKIQPAELGDSAMYLCASSLQGLGSNTGELFFGEGSRLTVL.

Many counts were recorded for this clonotype. The chain uses TRBV6-2 or TRBV6-3 and TRBJ2-7; the D is unclear. Trimming left V 2 bases short and J 6 bases short, with 14 bases between. From germline, CDR1 is MNHEY and CDR2 SVGEGT. The CDR3 spans 14 residues. CDR3 in DNA: TGTGCCAGCAGTTACCCCAACGGTCCCTTCGAGCAGTACTTC. Amino acids: CASSYPNGPFEQYF.

On this clonotype: An end of the junction does not agree with germline; a read error may underlie this. The CDR3 spells CSARDTSRTYEQYF. The CDR3 nucleotides read TGCAGTGCAAGAGATACTAGCCGAACCTACGAGCAGTACTTC. The genes are TRBV20-1 and TRBJ2-7; tentatively, D is TRBD2 (6 bases). This CDR3 contains 14 residues. Germline V lookup: CDR1 DFQATT, CDR2 SNEGSKA (reference sequence).

The sample holds a few counts of this clonotype. This rearrangement joins TRBV7-2 to TRBJ1-6; D gene unclear. Germline V lookup: CDR1 SGHTA, CDR2 FQGNSA. Trimming cost V 7 bases and J 5 bases, with 18 bases left between them. This CDR3 is 16 amino acids long. Here the CDR3 reads CASTLDAGSNNSPLHF. In DNA, the CDR3 is TGTGCCAGCACCCTGGACGCGGGCAGCAATAATTCACCCCTCCACTTT.

As to this clonotype: One junction end disagrees with the germline gene, perhaps due to a read error. The CDR3 here is CASRQVDSTDTQYF. DNA for the CDR3: TGTGCCAGCAGGCAAGTTGACAGCACGGATACGCAGTATTTT. V usage is TRBV27 and J usage is TRBJ2-3, with D possibly matching TRBD1 (5 bases). The CDR3 length is 14 residues. Germline V CDR1 and CDR2: MNHEY, SMNVEV (reference sequence).

The sample holds a few counts of this clonotype. J is TRBJ1-2 and V is TRBV10-3; 11 bases are a match to TRBD1. This CDR3 comprises 13 residues. Germline CDR1 ENHRY, CDR2 SYGVKD. With V trimmed by 7 bases and J by 6 bases, 4 bases remained unmatched. DNA for the CDR3: TGTGCCATCACCCTGGGACAGGGGGATGGCTACACCTTC. Its protein product is CAITLGQGDGYTF.

This clonotype has just a few counts. This sequence joins TRBV3-1 and TRBJ2-7; the D is unclear. Trimming took off 1 base at V and 2 bases at J, with 9 bases between the two ends. Per the germline V gene, CDR1 is LGHDT and CDR2 is YNNKEL (reference sequence). This CDR3 contains 14 residues. The CDR3 protein is CASSQGLLPYEQYF. The CDR3, as DNA: TGTGCCAGCAGCCAAGGACTTCTGCCCTACGAGCAGTACTTC.

The chain joins TRBV7-6 to TRBJ2-5; either TRBD1 or TRBD2 may supply D (6 bases each). The CDR3 length is 14 residues. CDR1 and CDR2 from the germline V gene are SGHVS and FNYEAQ. V lost 4 bases and J lost 1, with 10 bases in between. The chain's CDR3 is CASSSGGVQETQYF. CDR3 sequence (DNA): TGTGCCAGCAGCTCCGGGGGCGTCCAAGAGACCCAGTACTTC.

About this clonotype itself: It may be a read error: a sequence one base away is much more abundant. The chain uses TRBV19 and TRBJ2-7, with unresolved D. Germline CDR1 LNHDA, CDR2 SQIVND (reference sequence). The CDR3 loop spans 14 amino acids. Trimming took 5 bases from V and 3 from J, leaving 14 bases between them. DNA for the CDR3: TGTGCCAGTAGTCACTCGGGCAGCTACTACGAGCAGTACTTC. Translating it yields CASSHSGSYYEQYF. The entire variable domain, with the rest obtained from reference TRBV19 and TRBJ2-7, is as follows: DGGITQSPKYLFRKEGQNVTLSCEQNLNHDAMYWYRQDPGQGLRLIYYSQIVNDFQKGDIAEGYSVSREKKESFPLTVTSAQKNPTAFYLCASSHSGSYYEQYFGPGTRLTVT.

The rearrangement joins TRBV28 to TRBJ2-7, with D possibly being TRBD1 (6 bases). Germline-derived CDR1 and CDR2 are MDHEN and SYDVKM. This CDR3 spans 12 amino acids. Trimming pared 2 bases from V and 7 bases from J, leaving 9 bases between. The CDR3 reads CASSLVTGEQYF. CDR3 nucleotide sequence: TGTGCCAGCAGTTTAGTCACAGGGGAGCAGTACTTC. The whole variable domain, filled in from reference TRBV28 and TRBJ2-7, reads DVKVTQSSRYLVKRTGEKVFLECVQDMDHENMFWYRQDPGLGLRLIYFSYDVKMKEKGDIPEGYSVSREKKERFSLILESASTNQTSMYLCASSLVTGEQYFGPGTRLTVT.

This clonotype has a single count. The chain is built from TRBV5-5 and TRBJ2-1, with D uncertain. Trimming stripped 0 bases from V and 9 bases from J, with 16 bases between. Germline V gene data show CDR1 as SGHKS and CDR2 as YYEKEE (reference sequence). This CDR3 has 15 amino acids. The CDR3: CASSLVSQRTGEQFF. For the CDR3, the DNA is TGTGCCAGCAGCTTGGTTTCGCAGAGAACGGGTGAGCAGTTCTTC.

This clonotype was seen at least ten times. V gene TRBV12-3 or TRBV12-4 combines with J gene TRBJ2-5; D might be TRBD1 (6 bases). V lost 4 bases to trimming and J lost 1 base, with 13 bases between them. The CDR3 length is 15 residues. The CDR3 region is CASSSGVRAQETQYF. The DNA of the CDR3 is TGTGCCAGCAGTTCAGGGGTCAGGGCCCAAGAGACCCAGTACTTC.